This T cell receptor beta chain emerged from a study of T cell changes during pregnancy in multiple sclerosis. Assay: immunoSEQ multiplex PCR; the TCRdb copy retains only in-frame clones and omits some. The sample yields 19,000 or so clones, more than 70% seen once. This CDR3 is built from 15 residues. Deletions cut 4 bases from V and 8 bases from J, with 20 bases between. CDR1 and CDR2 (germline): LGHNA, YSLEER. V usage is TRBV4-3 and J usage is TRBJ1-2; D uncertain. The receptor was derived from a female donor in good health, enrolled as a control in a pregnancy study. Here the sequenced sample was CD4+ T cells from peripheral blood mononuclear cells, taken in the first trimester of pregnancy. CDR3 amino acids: CASSRKGVPNRGYTF. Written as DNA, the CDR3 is TGCGCCAGCAGCCGAAAAGGAGTGCCGAATCGGGGCTACACCTTC.